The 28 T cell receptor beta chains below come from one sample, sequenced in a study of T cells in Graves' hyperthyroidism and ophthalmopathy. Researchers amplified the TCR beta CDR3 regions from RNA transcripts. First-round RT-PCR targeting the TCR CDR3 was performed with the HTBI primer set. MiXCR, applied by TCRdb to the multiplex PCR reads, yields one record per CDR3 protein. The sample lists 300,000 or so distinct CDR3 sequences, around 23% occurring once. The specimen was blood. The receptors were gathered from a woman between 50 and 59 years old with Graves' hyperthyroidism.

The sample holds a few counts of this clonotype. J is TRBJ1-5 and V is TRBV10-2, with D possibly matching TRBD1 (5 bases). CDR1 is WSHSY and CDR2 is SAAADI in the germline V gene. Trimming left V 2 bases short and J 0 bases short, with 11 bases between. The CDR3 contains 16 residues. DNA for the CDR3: TGCGCCAGCAGTGAGAGTTTGGGGGGTAGCAATCAGCCCCAGCATTTT. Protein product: CASSESLGGSNQPQHF.

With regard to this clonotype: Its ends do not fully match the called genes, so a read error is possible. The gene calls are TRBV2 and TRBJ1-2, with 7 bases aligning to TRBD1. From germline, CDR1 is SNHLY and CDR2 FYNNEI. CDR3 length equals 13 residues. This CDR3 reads CAGSQQGYYGYTF. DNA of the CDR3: TGTGCCGGCAGTCAACAGGGGTACTATGGCTACACCTTC.

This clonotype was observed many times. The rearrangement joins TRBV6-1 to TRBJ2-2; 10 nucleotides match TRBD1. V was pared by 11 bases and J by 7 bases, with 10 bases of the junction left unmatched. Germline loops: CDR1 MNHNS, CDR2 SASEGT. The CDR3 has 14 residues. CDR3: CACSGQGDLGELFF. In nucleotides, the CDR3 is TGTGCCTGTTCAGGACAGGGGGATCTCGGGGAGCTGTTTTTT.

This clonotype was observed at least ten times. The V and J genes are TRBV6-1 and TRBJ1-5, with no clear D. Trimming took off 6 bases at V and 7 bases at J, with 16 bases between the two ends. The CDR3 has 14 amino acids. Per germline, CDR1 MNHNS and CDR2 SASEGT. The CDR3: CASRGEGYDQPQHF. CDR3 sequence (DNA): TGTGCCAGCAGGGGCGAGGGTTATGACCAGCCCCAGCATTTT.

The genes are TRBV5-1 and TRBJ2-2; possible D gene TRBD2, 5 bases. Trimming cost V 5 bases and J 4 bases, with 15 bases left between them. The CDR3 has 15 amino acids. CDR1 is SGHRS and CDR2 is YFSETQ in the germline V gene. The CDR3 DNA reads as TGCGCCAGCAGTCCAAGGAGCGGAGGCACCGGGGAGCTGTTTTTT. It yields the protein CASSPRSGGTGELFF.

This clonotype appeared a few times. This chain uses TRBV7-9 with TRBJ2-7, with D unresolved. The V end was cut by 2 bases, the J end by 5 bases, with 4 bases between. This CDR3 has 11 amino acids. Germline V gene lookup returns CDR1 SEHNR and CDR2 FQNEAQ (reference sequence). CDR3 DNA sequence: TGTGCCAGCAGCTTAAACGACGAGCAGTACTTC. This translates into CASSLNDEQYF.

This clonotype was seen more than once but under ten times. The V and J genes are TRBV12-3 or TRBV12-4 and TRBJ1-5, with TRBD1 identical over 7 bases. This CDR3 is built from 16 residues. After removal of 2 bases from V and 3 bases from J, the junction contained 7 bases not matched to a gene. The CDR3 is CASSLSNRGINQPQHF. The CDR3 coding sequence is TGTGCCAGCAGTTTATCAAACAGGGGAATCAATCAGCCCCAGCATTTT.

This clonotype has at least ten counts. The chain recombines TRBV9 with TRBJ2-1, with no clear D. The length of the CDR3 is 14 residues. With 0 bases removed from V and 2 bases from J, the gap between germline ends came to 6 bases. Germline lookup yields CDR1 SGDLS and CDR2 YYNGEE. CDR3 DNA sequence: TGTGCCAGCAGCGTAGGTCAGACCTACAATGAGCAGTTCTTC. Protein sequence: CASSVGQTYNEQFF.

Here the CDR3 reads CASSLGDRVREQYF. In nucleotides, the CDR3 is TGTGCCAGCAGCTTAGGCGACAGGGTGCGAGAGCAGTACTTC. The chain joins TRBV11-2 to TRBJ2-7; 7 nucleotides line up with TRBD1. V shed 1 base and J 7 bases; nucleotides not matched to a gene: 7. CDR1 and CDR2 from the germline V gene are SGHAT and FQNNGV. CDR3 size: 14 residues.

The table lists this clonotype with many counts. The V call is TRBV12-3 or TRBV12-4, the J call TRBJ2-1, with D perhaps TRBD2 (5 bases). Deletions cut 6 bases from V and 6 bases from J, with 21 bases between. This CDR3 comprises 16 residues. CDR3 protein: CASSLIGFSEGNEQFF. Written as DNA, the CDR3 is TGTGCCAGCAGCCTGATCGGGTTTTCAGAGGGCAATGAGCAGTTCTTC.

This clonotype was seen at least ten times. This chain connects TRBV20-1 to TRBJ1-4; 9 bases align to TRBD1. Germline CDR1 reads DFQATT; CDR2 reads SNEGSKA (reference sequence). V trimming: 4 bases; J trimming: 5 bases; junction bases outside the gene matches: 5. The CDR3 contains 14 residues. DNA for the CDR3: TGCAGTGCTATAACCGGGACAGGGAATGAAAAACTGTTTTTT. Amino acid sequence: CSAITGTGNEKLFF.

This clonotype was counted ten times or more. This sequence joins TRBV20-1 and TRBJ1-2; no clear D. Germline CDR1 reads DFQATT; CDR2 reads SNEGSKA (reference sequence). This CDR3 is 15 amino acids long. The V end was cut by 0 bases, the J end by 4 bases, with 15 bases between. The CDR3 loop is CSARDFASGSYGYTF. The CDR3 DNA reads TGCAGTGCTAGAGATTTTGCGTCAGGCTCCTATGGCTACACCTTC.

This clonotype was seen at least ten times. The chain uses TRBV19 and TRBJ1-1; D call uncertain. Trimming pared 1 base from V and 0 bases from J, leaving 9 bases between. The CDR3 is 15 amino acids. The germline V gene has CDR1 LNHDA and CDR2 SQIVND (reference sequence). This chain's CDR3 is CASSIVRQMNTEAFF. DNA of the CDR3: TGTGCCAGTAGTATAGTTCGGCAGATGAACACTGAAGCTTTCTTT. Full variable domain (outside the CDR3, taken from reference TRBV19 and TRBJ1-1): DGGITQSPKYLFRKEGQNVTLSCEQNLNHDAMYWYRQDPGQGLRLIYYSQIVNDFQKGDIAEGYSVSREKKESFPLTVTSAQKNPTAFYLCASSIVRQMNTEAFFGQGTRLTVV.

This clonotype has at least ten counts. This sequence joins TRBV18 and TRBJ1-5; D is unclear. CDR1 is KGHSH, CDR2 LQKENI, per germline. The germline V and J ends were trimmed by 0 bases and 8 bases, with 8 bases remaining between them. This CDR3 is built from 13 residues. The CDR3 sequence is CASSPPNGEPQHF. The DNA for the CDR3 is TGTGCCAGCTCACCACCAAATGGTGAGCCCCAGCATTTT.

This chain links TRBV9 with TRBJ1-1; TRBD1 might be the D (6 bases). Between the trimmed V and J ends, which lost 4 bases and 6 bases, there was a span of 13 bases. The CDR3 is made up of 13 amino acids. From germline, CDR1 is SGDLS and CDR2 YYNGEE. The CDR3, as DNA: TGTGCCAGCAGCATTAAAGGGGGTGCTGAAGCTTTCTTT. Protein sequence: CASSIKGGAEAFF.

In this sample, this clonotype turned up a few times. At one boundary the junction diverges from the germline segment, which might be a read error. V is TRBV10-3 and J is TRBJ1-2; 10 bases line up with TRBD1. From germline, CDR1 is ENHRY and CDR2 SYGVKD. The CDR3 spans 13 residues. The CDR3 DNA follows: TGTACCATCAGCCCGGGACAGGGGTTTGGCTACACCTTC. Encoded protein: CTISPGQGFGYTF.

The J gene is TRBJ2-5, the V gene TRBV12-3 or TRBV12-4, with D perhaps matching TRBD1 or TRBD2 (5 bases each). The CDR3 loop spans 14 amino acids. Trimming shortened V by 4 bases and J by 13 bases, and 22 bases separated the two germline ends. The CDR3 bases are TGTGCCAGCAGTTCATCCCCGGGACCGTCGCCCCCGTACTTC. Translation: CASSSSPGPSPPYF.

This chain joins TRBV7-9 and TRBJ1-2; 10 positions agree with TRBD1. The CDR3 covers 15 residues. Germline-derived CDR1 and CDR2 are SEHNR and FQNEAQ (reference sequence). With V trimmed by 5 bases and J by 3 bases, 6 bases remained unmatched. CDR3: CASSRWTGGDYGYTF. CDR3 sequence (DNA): TGTGCCAGCAGCCGGTGGACAGGGGGGGACTATGGCTACACCTTC.

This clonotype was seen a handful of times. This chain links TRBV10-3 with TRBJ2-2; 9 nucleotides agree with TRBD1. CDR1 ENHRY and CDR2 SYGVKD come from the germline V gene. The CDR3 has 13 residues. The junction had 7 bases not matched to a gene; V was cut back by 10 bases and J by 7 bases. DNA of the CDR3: TGTGCCACCTCACAGGGGGCCGGCGGGGAGCTGTTTTTT. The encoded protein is CATSQGAGGELFF.

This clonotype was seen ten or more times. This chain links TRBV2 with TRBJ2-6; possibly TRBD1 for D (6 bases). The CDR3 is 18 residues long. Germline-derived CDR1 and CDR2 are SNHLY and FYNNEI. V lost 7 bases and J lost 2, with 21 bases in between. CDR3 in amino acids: CASTKVGAGSPGANVLTF. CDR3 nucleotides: TGTGCCAGCACAAAAGTGGGGGCGGGCAGTCCTGGGGCCAACGTCCTGACTTTC. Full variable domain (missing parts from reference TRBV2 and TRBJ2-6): EPEVTQTPSHQVTQMGQEVILRCVPISNHLYFYWYRQILGQKVEFLVSFYNNEISEKSEIFDDQFSVERPDGSNFTLKIRSTKLEDSAMYFCASTKVGAGSPGANVLTFGAGSRLTVL.

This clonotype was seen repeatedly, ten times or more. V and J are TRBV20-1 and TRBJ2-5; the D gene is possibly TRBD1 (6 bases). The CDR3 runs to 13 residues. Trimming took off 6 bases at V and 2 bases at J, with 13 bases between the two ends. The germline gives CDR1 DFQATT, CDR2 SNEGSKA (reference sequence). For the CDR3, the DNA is TGCAGTGCACAGTTGACAGGACAAGAGACCCAGTACTTC. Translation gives CSAQLTGQETQYF.

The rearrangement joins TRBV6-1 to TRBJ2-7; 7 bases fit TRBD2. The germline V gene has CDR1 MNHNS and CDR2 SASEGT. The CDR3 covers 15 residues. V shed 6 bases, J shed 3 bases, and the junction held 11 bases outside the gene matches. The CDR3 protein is CASSPDSGALYEQYF. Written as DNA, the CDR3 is TGTGCCAGCAGCCCCGACAGCGGGGCCCTCTACGAGCAGTACTTC.

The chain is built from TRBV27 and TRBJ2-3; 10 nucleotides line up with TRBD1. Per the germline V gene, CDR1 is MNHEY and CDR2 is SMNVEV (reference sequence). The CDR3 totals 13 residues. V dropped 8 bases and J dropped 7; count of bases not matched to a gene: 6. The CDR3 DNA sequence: TGTGCCAGCGGACAGGGGGGCGAAAATACGCAGTATTTT. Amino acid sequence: CASGQGGENTQYF.

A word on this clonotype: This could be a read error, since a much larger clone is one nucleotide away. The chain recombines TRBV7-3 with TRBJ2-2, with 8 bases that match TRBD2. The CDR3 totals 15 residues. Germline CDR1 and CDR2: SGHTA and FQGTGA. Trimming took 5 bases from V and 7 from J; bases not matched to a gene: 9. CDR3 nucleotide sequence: TGTGCCAGCAGCCCACTCGGGGGGGCTAACGGGGAGCTGTTTTTT. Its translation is CASSPLGGANGELFF.

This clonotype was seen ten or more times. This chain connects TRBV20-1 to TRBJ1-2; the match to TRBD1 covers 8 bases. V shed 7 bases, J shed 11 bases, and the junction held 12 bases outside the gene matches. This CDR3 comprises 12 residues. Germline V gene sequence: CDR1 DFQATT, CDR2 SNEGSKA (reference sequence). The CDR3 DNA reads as TGCAGTGGGCCCGTGACAGGGGATAGTTACACCTTC. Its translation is CSGPVTGDSYTF.

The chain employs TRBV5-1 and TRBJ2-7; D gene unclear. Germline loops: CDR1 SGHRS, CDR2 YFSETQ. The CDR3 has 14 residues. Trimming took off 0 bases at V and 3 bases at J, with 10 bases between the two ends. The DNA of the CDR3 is TGCGCCAGCAGCTTGGGAAGTGTCCTCTACGAGCAGTACTTC. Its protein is CASSLGSVLYEQYF.

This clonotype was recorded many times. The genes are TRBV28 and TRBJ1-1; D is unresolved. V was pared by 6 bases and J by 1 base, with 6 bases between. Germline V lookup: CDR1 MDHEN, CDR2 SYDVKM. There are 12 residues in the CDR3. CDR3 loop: CASSTANTEAFF. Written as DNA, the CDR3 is TGTGCCAGCAGCACGGCGAACACTGAAGCTTTCTTT.

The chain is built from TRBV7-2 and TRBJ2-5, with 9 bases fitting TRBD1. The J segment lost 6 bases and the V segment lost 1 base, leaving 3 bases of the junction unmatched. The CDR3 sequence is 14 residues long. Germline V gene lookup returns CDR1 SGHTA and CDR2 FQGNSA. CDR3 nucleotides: TGTGCCAGCAGCTTAGGGGGACAGGGAAAGACCCAGTACTTC. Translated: CASSLGGQGKTQYF.